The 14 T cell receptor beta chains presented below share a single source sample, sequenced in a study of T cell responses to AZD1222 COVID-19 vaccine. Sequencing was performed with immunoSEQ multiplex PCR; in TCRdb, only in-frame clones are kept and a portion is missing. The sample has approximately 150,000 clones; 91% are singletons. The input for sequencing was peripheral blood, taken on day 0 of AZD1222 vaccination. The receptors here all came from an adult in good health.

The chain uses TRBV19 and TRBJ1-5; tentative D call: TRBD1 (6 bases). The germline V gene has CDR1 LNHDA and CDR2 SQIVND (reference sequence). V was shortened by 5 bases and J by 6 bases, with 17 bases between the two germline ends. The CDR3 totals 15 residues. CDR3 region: CASSSIVRGSQPQHF. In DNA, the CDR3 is TGTGCCAGTAGTTCCATCGTCAGGGGTTCTCAGCCCCAGCATTTT.

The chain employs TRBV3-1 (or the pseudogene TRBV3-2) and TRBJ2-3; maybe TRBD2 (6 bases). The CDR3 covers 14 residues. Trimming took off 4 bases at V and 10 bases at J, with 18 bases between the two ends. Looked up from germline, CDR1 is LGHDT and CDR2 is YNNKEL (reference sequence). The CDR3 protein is CASSRGTSPQPQYF. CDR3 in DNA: TGTGCCAGCAGCCGAGGGACTTCCCCCCAGCCGCAGTATTTT.

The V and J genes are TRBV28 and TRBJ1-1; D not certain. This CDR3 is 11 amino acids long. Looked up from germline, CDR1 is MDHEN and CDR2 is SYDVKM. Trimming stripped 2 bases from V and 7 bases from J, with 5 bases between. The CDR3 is CASSLGYEAFF. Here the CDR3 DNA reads TGTGCCAGCAGTTTAGGTTATGAAGCTTTCTTT.

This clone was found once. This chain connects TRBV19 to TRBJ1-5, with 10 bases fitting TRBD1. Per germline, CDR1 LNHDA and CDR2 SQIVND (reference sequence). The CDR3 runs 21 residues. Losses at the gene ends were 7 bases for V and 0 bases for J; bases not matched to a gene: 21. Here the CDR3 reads CASTPTGTGADSKDSNQPQHF. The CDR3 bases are TGTGCCAGTACCCCCACCGGGACAGGGGCCGACTCTAAAGATAGCAATCAGCCCCAGCATTTT.

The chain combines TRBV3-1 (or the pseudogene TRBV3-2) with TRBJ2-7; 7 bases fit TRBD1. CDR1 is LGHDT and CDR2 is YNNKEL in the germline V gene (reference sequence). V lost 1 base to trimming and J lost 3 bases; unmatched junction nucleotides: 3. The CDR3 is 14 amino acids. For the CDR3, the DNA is TGTGCCAGCAGCCAAGTGGGACAGAGCTACGAGCAGTACTTC. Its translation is CASSQVGQSYEQYF.

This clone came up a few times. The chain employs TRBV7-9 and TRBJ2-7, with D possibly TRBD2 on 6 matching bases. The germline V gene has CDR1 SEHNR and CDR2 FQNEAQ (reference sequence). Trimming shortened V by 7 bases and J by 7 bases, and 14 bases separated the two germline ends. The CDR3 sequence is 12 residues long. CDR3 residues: CASKGRAGEQYF. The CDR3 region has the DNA TGTGCCAGCAAGGGACGGGCGGGAGAGCAGTACTTC.

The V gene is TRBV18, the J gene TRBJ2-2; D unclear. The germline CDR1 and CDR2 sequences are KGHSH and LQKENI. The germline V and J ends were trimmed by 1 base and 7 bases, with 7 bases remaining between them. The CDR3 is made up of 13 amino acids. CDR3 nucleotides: TGTGCCAGCTCACCACAGTGGTTCGGGGAGCTGTTTTTT. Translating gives CASSPQWFGELFF.

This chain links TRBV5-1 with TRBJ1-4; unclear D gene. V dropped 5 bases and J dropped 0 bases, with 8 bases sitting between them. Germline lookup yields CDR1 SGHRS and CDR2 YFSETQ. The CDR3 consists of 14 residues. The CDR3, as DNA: TGCGCCAGCAGGACTTTTCCAACTAATGAAAAACTGTTTTTT. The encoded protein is CASRTFPTNEKLFF.

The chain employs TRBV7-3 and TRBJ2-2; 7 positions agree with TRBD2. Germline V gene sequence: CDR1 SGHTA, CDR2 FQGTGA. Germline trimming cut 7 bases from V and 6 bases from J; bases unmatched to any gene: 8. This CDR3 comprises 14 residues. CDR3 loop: CASIGAGTPGELFF. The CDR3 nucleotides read TGTGCCAGCATCGGAGCGGGAACCCCCGGGGAGCTGTTTTTT.

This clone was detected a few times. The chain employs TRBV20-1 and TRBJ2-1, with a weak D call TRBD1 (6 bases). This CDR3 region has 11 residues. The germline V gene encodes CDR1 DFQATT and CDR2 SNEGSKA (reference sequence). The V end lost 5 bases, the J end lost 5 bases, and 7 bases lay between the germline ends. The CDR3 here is CSAHRDNEQFF. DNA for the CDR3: TGCAGTGCTCACAGGGACAATGAGCAGTTCTTC.

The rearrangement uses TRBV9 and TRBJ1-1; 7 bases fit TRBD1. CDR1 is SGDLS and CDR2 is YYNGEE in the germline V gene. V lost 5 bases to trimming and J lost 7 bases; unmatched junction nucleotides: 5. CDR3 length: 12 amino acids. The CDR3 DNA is TGTGCCAGCAGTCCAGGACAGGTTGAAGCTTTCTTT. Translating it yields CASSPGQVEAFF.

The DNA of the CDR3 is TGTGCTAGTGGTTTGGGCCATCAGGGGGCATACGAGCAGTACTTC. Translation gives CASGLGHQGAYEQYF. The gene calls are TRBV12-5 and TRBJ2-7; TRBD1 matches 8 bases. CDR1 is LGHNT and CDR2 is FRNRAP in the germline V gene. The CDR3 extends over 15 amino acids. V shed 1 base, J shed 4 bases, and the junction held 6 bases outside the gene matches.

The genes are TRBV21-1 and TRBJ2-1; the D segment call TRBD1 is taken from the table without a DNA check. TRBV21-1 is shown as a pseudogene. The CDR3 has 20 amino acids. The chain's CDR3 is CASSKGGTGGTRLAYNEQFF. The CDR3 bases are TGTGCCAGCAGCAAAGGTGGGACAGGGGGCACGAGACTGGCGTACAATGAGCAGTTCTTC.

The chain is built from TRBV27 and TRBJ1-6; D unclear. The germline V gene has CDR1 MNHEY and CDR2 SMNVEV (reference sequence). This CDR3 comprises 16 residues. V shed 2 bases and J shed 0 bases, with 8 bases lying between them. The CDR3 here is CASSLGRSSYNSPLHF. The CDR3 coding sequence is TGTGCCAGCAGTTTAGGCCGGAGCTCCTATAATTCACCCCTCCACTTT.